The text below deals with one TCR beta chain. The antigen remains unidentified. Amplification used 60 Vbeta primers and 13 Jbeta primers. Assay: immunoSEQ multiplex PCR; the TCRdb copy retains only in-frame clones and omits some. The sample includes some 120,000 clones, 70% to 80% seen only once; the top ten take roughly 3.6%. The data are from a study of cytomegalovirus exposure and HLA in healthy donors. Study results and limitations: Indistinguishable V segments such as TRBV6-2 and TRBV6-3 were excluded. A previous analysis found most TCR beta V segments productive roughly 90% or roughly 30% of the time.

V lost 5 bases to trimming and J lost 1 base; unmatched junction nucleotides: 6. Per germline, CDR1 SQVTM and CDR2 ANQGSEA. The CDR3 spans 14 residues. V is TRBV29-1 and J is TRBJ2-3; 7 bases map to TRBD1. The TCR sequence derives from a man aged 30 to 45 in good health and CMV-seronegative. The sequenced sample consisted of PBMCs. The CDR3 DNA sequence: TGCAGCGTTTCAATCGGACAGGGCACAGATACGCAGTATTTT. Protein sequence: CSVSIGQGTDTQYF.